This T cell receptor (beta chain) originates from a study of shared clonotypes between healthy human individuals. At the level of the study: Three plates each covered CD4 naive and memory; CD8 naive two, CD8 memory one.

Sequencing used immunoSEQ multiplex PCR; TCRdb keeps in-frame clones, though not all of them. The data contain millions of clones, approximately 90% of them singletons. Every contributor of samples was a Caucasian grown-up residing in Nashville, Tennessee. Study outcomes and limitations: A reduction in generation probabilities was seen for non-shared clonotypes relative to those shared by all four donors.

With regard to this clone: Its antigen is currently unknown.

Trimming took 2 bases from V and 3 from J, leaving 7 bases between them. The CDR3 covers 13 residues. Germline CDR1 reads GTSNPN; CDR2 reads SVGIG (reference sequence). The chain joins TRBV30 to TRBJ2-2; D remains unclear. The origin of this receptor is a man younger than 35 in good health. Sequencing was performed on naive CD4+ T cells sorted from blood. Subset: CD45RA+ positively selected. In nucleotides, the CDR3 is TGTGCCTGGAGTCGACTTCACACCGGGGAGCTGTTTTTT. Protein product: CAWSRLHTGELFF.